This T cell receptor (beta chain) was retrieved from a study of T cells in tuberculosis. Data came from immunoSEQ multiplex PCR; TCRdb stores just in-frame clones and leaves some out. This sample has roughly 30,000 clones, with roughly 90% found just once. Looked up from germline, CDR1 is SEHNR and CDR2 is FQNEAQ (reference sequence). This CDR3 is built from 13 residues. The V gene end was trimmed by 1 base and the J gene end by 7 bases; junction bases not matched to a gene: 3. The sequenced sample was PBMCs. The source is a donor aged 10-29 years with latent tuberculosis or without tuberculosis infection. The chain is built from TRBV7-9 and TRBJ1-2; 7 nucleotides align to TRBD1. The CDR3 is CASSLVGGSGYTF. The DNA of the CDR3 is TGTGCCAGCAGCTTAGTAGGGGGCTCTGGCTACACCTTC.